The 24 T cell receptor beta chains presented below share a single source sample, sequenced in a study of blood T cell repertoires in COVID-19. Generated by immunoSEQ multiplex PCR, the TCRdb table keeps only in-frame clones and is missing some. The table lists some 190,000 clones, approximately 85% of them singletons. The sequenced sample was peripheral blood. These receptor sequences come from a man at least 80 years old with COVID-19, enrolled during active disease.

The gene calls are TRBV5-4 and TRBJ1-1, with 9 bases matching TRBD1. The CDR3 runs 12 residues. The V gene end was trimmed by 4 bases and the J gene end by 14 bases; junction bases not matched to a gene: 9. From germline, CDR1 is SGHNT and CDR2 YYREEE (reference sequence). The CDR3 here is CASSRDRDRAFF. CDR3 coding DNA: TGTGCCAGCAGCAGGGACCGGGACAGGGCGTTCTTT.

The chain carries TRBV6-5 and TRBJ2-6, with D uncertain. Per the germline V gene, CDR1 is MNHEY and CDR2 is SVGAGI. The CDR3 covers 13 residues. The V gene lost 10 bases and the J gene lost 0 bases, with 7 bases spanning the gap. The CDR3 DNA reads as TGTGCCACCGAGTCCTCTGGGGCCAACGTCCTGACTTTC. As protein: CATESSGANVLTF.

This chain joins TRBV7-3 and TRBJ2-7; 8 positions match TRBD1. The CDR3 totals 16 residues. CDR1 and CDR2 from the germline V gene are SGHTA and FQGTGA. Trimming at V came to 1 base and at J to 4 bases, leaving 9 bases not matched to a gene. Written as DNA, the CDR3 is TGTGCCAGCAGCTTAAGCGCAGGGGGCGCTTCTTACGAGCAGTACTTC. This sequence encodes CASSLSAGGASYEQYF.

This chain uses TRBV15 with TRBJ2-5, with D unresolved. In germline, CDR1 is LNHNV, CDR2 YYDKDF (reference sequence). V gave up 4 bases and J gave up 1 base, with 13 bases separating them. This CDR3 region has 15 residues. CDR3 protein: CATSNSPVPQETQYF. The CDR3 region has the DNA TGTGCCACCAGCAACTCGCCCGTCCCCCAAGAGACCCAGTACTTC.

The V call is TRBV9, the J call TRBJ2-1; 14 bases agree with TRBD2. With V trimmed by 3 bases and J by 8 bases, 4 bases remained unmatched. Germline CDR1 SGDLS, CDR2 YYNGEE. CDR3 size: 15 residues. The CDR3 nucleotides read TGTGCCAGCAGCGGACTAGCGGGGGGGCTCTATGAGCAGTTCTTC. Encoded protein: CASSGLAGGLYEQFF.

The V call is TRBV4-1, the J call TRBJ1-4; 9 nucleotides align to TRBD1. The junction had 5 bases not matched to a gene; V was cut back by 1 base and J by 8 bases. Per the germline V gene, CDR1 is MGHRA and CDR2 is YSYEKL. CDR3 length: 15 residues. The CDR3 reads CASSQAGTGSEKLFF. CDR3 in DNA: TGCGCCAGCAGCCAAGCCGGGACAGGGAGCGAAAAACTGTTTTTT.

This clone has just a few counts. The junction departs from germline at one end; a sequencing error may be responsible. The V and J genes are TRBV7-2 and TRBJ1-3, with 7 positions matching TRBD1. The CDR3 extends over 13 amino acids. The germline gives CDR1 SGHTA, CDR2 FQGNSA. CDR3 protein: CASSLGGTVTGGF. The CDR3 nucleotides read TGTGCCAGCAGCTTAGGGGGGACAGTCACAGGCGGTTTT.

The V call is TRBV12-3 or TRBV12-4, the J call TRBJ1-1; the match to TRBD1 covers 8 bases. There are 13 residues in the CDR3. Trimming removed 7 bases from V and 6 bases from J; junction bases left unmatched: 7. For the CDR3, the DNA is TGTGCCAGCAAAGACAGGGGTTGGGCTGAAGCTTTCTTT. Protein: CASKDRGWAEAFF.

This chain joins TRBV7-2 and TRBJ1-2, with TRBD1 identical over 9 bases. The CDR3 consists of 14 residues. Germline CDR1 is SGHTA and CDR2 is FQGNSA. After removal of 5 bases from V and 4 bases from J, the junction contained 5 bases not matched to a gene. For the CDR3, the DNA is TGTGCCAGCAGCATACAGGGGGCTGGCTATGGCTACACCTTC. This translates into CASSIQGAGYGYTF.

This rearrangement joins TRBV6-5 to TRBJ1-3, with D unclear. The V and J ends lost 5 bases and 2 bases respectively, with 10 bases between them. Looked up from germline, CDR1 is MNHEY and CDR2 is SVGAGI. CDR3 size: 14 residues. The CDR3 loop is CASSLEFAGNTIYF. CDR3 nucleotides: TGTGCCAGCAGTCTAGAGTTTGCTGGAAACACCATATATTTT.

V is TRBV5-4 and J is TRBJ1-6; D is unclear. The V end was cut by 4 bases, the J end by 7 bases, with 9 bases between. The length of the CDR3 is 13 residues. The germline V gene has CDR1 SGHNT and CDR2 YYREEE (reference sequence). CDR3 protein: CASSRATNSPLHF. DNA for the CDR3: TGTGCCAGCAGCCGAGCGACGAATTCACCCCTCCACTTT.

V is TRBV2 and J is TRBJ1-3; 7 nucleotides align to TRBD1. The V and J ends lost 4 bases and 3 bases, in that order; junction bases with no gene match: 3. The CDR3 has 14 amino acids. Germline CDR1 and CDR2: SNHLY and FYNNEI. The CDR3 protein is CASSATGVGNTIYF. The CDR3 DNA reads TGTGCCAGCAGTGCAACAGGGGTTGGAAACACCATATATTTT. Based on the CDR3 plus reference TRBV2 and TRBJ1-3, the full variable domain is EPEVTQTPSHQVTQMGQEVILRCVPISNHLYFYWYRQILGQKVEFLVSFYNNEISEKSEIFDDQFSVERPDGSNFTLKIRSTKLEDSAMYFCASSATGVGNTIYFGEGSWLTVV.

This chain links TRBV11-3 with TRBJ2-7, with TRBD1 matching 9 bases. Germline V lookup: CDR1 SGHNT, CDR2 YENEEA. With V trimmed by 5 bases and J by 6 bases, 8 bases remained unmatched. The CDR3 sequence is 14 residues long. CDR3 amino acids: CASSPRTGVGEQYF. The CDR3, as DNA: TGTGCCAGCAGCCCTCGGACAGGGGTGGGCGAGCAGTACTTC.

The chain is built from TRBV2 and TRBJ2-5; no firm D call. Germline values: CDR1 SNHLY, CDR2 FYNNEI. The CDR3 has 14 residues. V lost 8 bases and J 2 bases, leaving 15 bases between the germline ends. This CDR3 reads CASGSPGVQETQYF. The CDR3 DNA sequence: TGTGCCAGCGGTTCCCCTGGAGTGCAAGAGACCCAGTACTTC.

The chain couples TRBV4-1 to TRBJ1-4, with no clear D. The CDR3 has 16 amino acids. Germline-derived CDR1 and CDR2 are MGHRA and YSYEKL. With 2 bases removed from V and 0 bases from J, the gap between germline ends came to 10 bases. CDR3 nucleotide sequence: TGCGCCAGCAGCCAACGGACTTCTGCAACTAATGAAAAACTGTTTTTT. Translating it yields CASSQRTSATNEKLFF.

The chain joins TRBV6-5 to TRBJ1-1; D is perhaps TRBD1 (5 bases). The CDR3 is 14 residues long. Trimming cost V 2 bases and J 10 bases, with 17 bases left between them. Germline V gene sequence: CDR1 MNHEY, CDR2 SVGAGI. As DNA, the CDR3 is TGTGCCAGCAGTTACGCCCCCGGGACTCCCGCAGCTTTCTTT. It is translated as CASSYAPGTPAAFF.

This chain uses TRBV25-1 with TRBJ2-5; 9 positions match TRBD2. The V gene end was trimmed by 10 bases and the J gene end by 5 bases; junction bases not matched to a gene: 11. CDR1 is MGHDK and CDR2 is SYGVNS in the germline V gene. CDR3 length equals 14 residues. CDR3 DNA sequence: TGTGCCACCTCTGGGCGGGGGGGCCAGGAGACCCAGTACTTC. It codes for CATSGRGGQETQYF.

The gene calls are TRBV5-1 and TRBJ2-5; 11 nucleotides match TRBD2. The CDR3 has 15 residues. J lost 2 bases, V lost 0 bases, and 0 bases had no gene match. CDR1 is SGHRS and CDR2 is YFSETQ in the germline V gene. The CDR3 nucleotides are TGCGCCAGCAGCTTGGGACTAGCGGGGCAAGAGACCCAGTACTTC. Encoded protein: CASSLGLAGQETQYF.

V usage is TRBV9 and J usage is TRBJ2-5; TRBD2 matches at 11 bases. Germline CDR1 and CDR2: SGDLS and YYNGEE. The trim removed 3 bases at V and 3 bases at J, leaving 1 base unmatched. This CDR3 is built from 14 residues. In DNA form, the CDR3 reads TGTGCCAGCAGCGAACTAGCGGGGGAAGAGACCCAGTACTTC. Protein product: CASSELAGEETQYF.

The chain couples TRBV18 to TRBJ2-5; TRBD1 matches 7 bases. CDR1 and CDR2 from the germline V gene are KGHSH and LQKENI. J gave up 2 bases and V 3 bases, and 6 bases lay outside the gene matches. CDR3 length: 15 amino acids. Here the CDR3 reads CASSPRQGFQETQYF. CDR3 in DNA: TGTGCCAGCTCACCGAGACAGGGATTTCAAGAGACCCAGTACTTC.

To note about this clone: The same CDR3 can be traced to other DNA sequences in this sample. The chain has TRBV5-1 and TRBJ1-3, with D perhaps TRBD1 (5 bases). This CDR3 spans 16 amino acids. In germline, CDR1 is SGHRS, CDR2 YFSETQ. Trimming pared 0 bases from V and 4 bases from J, leaving 14 bases between. DNA for the CDR3: TGCGCCAGCAGCTTGGAAGCAGGGCGACCAGGAAACACCATATATTTT. Translation gives CASSLEAGRPGNTIYF.

This clone showed up just once. The rearrangement uses TRBV6-6 and TRBJ1-1; 8 nucleotides agree with TRBD1. CDR1 is MNHNY and CDR2 is SVGAGI in the germline V gene (reference sequence). The ends lost 7 bases at V and 0 bases at J; junction bases unmatched: 7. The CDR3 totals 15 residues. In nucleotides, the CDR3 is TGTGCCAGCAAATATAACAGGGGGATGAACACTGAAGCTTTCTTT. Protein sequence: CASKYNRGMNTEAFF.

The count of this clone is one. V usage is TRBV6-6 and J usage is TRBJ2-3, with a weak D call TRBD1 (5 bases). The CDR3 runs 13 residues. From germline, CDR1 is MNHNY and CDR2 SVGAGI (reference sequence). Trimming removed 2 bases from V and 7 bases from J, with 10 bases in between. The CDR3 here is CASSYAQGYTQYF. CDR3 sequence (DNA): TGTGCCAGCAGTTACGCCCAGGGTTATACGCAGTATTTT.

This chain uses TRBV5-1 with TRBJ1-6; TRBD1 matches 10 bases. Germline V gene lookup returns CDR1 SGHRS and CDR2 YFSETQ. The trim removed 0 bases at V and 4 bases at J, leaving 1 base unmatched. This CDR3 contains 16 residues. The CDR3 region is CASSLGDRGYNSPLHF. CDR3 coding DNA: TGCGCCAGCAGCTTGGGGGACAGGGGTTATAATTCACCCCTCCACTTT.